In its sample, the clone carrying this T cell receptor (beta chain) was seen a few times. Its antigen is unknown. Genomic DNA, the template, was used for profiling of the TCR beta VDJ and CDR3. A single record per CDR3 protein comes from TCRdb applying MiXCR to the reads. This table has approximately 180,000 distinct CDR3 sequences, 63% appearing once. The data are from a study of CD8+CD57+ T cells in acquired aplastic anemia. Whole-study findings and limits: A set of more than 25 CD8+ CDR3 sequences was shared between patients and controls, and these sequences appeared highly expressed in patients. Controls did not differ significantly from patients in CD8+ Simpson's diversity.

Those patients picked for sequencing had displayed CD8+CD57+ cell expansion on flow cytometry. With no exception, the patients had severe acquired aplastic anemia. The study sampled blood from patients who had received no therapy. CDR1 and CDR2 (germline): SQVTM, ANQGSEA. The length of the CDR3 is 15 residues. The V gene end was trimmed by 2 bases and the J gene end by 3 bases; junction bases not matched to a gene: 4. This chain joins TRBV29-1 and TRBJ2-2; 9 nucleotides align to TRBD1. The origin of this receptor is a human donor with aplastic anemia. Sequencing was done on a sample of sorted CD4+, CD8+, or CD8+CD57+ T cells (not recorded which) from PBMCs. The CDR3 reads CSVEPRDRDTGELFF. CDR3 in DNA: TGCAGCGTTGAACCCAGGGACAGGGACACCGGGGAGCTGTTTTTT.